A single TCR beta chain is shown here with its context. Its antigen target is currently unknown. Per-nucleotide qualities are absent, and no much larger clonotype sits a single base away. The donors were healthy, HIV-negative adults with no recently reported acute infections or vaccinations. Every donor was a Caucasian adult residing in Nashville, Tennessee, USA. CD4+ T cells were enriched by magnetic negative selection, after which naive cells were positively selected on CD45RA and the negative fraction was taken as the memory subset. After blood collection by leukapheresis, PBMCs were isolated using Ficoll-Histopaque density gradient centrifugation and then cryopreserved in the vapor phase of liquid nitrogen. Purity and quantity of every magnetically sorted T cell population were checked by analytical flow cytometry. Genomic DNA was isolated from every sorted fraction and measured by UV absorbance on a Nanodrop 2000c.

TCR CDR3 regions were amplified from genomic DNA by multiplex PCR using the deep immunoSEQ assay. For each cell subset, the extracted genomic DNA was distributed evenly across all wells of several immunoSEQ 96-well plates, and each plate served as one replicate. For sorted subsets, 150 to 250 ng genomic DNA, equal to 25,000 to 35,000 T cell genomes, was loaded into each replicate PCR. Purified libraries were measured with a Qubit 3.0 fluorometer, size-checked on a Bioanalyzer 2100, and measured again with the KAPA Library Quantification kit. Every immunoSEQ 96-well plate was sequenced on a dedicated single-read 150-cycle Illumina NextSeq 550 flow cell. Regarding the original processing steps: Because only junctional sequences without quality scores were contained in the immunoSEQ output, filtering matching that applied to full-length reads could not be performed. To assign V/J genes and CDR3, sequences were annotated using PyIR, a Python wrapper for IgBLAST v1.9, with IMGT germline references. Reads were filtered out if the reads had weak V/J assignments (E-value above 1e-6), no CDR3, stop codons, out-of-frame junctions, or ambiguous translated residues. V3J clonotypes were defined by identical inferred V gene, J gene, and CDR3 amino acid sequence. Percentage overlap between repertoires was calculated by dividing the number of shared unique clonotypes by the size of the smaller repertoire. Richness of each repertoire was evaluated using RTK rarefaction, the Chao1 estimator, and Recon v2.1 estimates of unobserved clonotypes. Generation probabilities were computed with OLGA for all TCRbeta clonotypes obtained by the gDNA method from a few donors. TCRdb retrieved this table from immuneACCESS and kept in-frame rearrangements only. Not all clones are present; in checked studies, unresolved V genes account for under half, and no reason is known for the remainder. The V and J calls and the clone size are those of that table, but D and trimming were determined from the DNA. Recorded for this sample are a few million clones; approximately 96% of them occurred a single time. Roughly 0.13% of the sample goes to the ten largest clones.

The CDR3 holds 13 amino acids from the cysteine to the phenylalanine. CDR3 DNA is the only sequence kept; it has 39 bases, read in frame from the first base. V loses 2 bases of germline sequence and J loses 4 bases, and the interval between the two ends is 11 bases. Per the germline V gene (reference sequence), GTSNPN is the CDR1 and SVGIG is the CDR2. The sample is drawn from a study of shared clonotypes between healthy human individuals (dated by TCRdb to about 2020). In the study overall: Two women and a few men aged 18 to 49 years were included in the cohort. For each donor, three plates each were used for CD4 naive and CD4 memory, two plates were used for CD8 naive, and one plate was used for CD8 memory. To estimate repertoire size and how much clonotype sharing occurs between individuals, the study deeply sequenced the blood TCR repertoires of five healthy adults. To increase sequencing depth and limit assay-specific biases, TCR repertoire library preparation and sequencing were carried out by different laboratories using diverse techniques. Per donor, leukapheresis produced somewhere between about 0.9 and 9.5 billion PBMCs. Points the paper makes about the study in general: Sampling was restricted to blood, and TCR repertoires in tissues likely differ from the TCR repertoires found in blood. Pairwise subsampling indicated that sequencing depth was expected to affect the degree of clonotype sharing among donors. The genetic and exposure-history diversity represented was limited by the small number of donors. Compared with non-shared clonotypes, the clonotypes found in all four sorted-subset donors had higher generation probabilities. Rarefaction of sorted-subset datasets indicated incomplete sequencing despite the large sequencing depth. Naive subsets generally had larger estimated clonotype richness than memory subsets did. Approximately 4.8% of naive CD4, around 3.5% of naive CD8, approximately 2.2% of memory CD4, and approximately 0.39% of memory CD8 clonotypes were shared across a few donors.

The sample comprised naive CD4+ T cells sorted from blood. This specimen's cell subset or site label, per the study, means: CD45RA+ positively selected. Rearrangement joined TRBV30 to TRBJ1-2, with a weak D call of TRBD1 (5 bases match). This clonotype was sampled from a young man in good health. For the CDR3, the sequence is CAWSPDRFYGYTF. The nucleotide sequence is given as TGTGCCTGGAGTCCCGACAGATTCTATGGCTACACCTTC.